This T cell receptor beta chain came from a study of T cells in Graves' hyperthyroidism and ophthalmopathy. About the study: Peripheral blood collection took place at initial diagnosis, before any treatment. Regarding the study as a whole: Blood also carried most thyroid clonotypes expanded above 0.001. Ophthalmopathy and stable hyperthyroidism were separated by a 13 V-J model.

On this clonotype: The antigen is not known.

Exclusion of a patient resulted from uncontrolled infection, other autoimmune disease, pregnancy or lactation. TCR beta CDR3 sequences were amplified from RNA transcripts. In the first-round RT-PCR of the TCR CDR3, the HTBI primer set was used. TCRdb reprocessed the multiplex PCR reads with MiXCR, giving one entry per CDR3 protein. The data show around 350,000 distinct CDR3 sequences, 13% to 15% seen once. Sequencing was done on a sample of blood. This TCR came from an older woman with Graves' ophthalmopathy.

The CDR3 protein is CASRPPGQGVEQFF. CDR3 DNA: TGTGCCAGCAGACCCCCGGGACAGGGGGTTGAGCAGTTCTTC. The J gene is TRBJ2-1, the V gene TRBV28; 11 nucleotides line up with TRBD1. Per germline, CDR1 MDHEN and CDR2 SYDVKM. V dropped 6 bases and J dropped 9; count of bases not matched to a gene: 7. This CDR3 spans 14 amino acids.